This T cell receptor beta chain appears in the sequencing data of a study of CD8+ T cells in alopecia areata. The wider study: Oral tofacitinib, 5 to 10 mg twice daily, was given in an open-label trial. Tofacitinib exposure lasted 6 to 18 months, followed by 6 months off drug.

J lost 3 bases, V lost 1 base, and 5 bases had no gene match. The length of the CDR3 is 15 residues. Per the germline V gene, CDR1 is SGHRS and CDR2 is YFSETQ. The sequencing template was cDNA reverse transcribed from extracted RNA. Using immunoSEQ multiplex PCR, the repertoire was profiled, and TCRdb retains in-frame clones only, with some absent. The data show more than 75,000 clones, 35% to 45% seen once. J is TRBJ2-7 and V is TRBV5-1; TRBD1 matches at 9 bases. The sequenced material came from CD4+ T cells sorted from blood. This receptor was obtained from a human donor with alopecia areata. Written as DNA, the CDR3 is TGCGCCAGCAGCTTGTCACAGGGGGCATACTACGAGCAGTACTTC. The encoded protein is CASSLSQGAYYEQYF.